Shown below are 21 T cell receptor beta chains from a single sample sequenced in a study of OX40 agonist ivuxolimab in advanced cancers. Libraries were constructed by the immunoSEQ multiplex PCR assay. TCRdb holds this immuneACCESS table with in-frame rearrangements only. Some clones are missing; in checked studies, unresolved V genes explain under half, and the rest has no known cause. This sample has 35,000 to 45,000 clones in its table, and roughly nine tenths of those were observed once. The leading ten clones occupy about 4.3% of the sample. This material consisted of CD4+ or CD8+ T cells sorted from blood, taken in a trial of the OX40 agonist ivuxolimab. These receptors were obtained from an adult with an advanced solid tumor such as melanoma, head and neck, liver or kidney cancer.

The chain combines TRBV30 with TRBJ2-5; 14 bases map to TRBD2. This CDR3 has 17 amino acids. CDR1 and CDR2 (germline): GTSNPN, SVGIG (reference sequence). The V and J ends lost 5 bases and 5 bases, in that order; junction bases with no gene match: 13. CDR3 DNA: TGTGCCTGGGCACCGGGACTAGCGGGGGTAGCAGCGGAGACCCAGTACTTC. Residues: CAWAPGLAGVAAETQYF.

The rearrangement uses TRBV5-4 and TRBJ2-5; 8 bases fit TRBD2. Losses at the gene ends were 0 bases for V and 5 bases for J; bases not matched to a gene: 15. In germline, CDR1 is SGHNT, CDR2 YYREEE (reference sequence). The CDR3 consists of 18 residues. CDR3 DNA: TGTGCCAGCAGCTTGGAGGTAGGGGCGGGAGGACCCCGGGAGACCCAGTACTTC. Translating gives CASSLEVGAGGPRETQYF.

In its sample, this clone was seen once. This sequence joins TRBV18 and TRBJ2-3, with 8 bases aligning to TRBD1. CDR3 size: 15 residues. The germline gives CDR1 KGHSH, CDR2 LQKENI. The V gene end was trimmed by 0 bases and the J gene end by 8 bases; junction bases not matched to a gene: 7. In nucleotides, the CDR3 is TGTGCCAGCTCACCACCTCAGGGGGCGCTGGGTACGCAGTATTTT. Amino acid sequence: CASSPPQGALGTQYF.

This chain joins TRBV19 and TRBJ2-7; D call uncertain. Between the trimmed V and J ends, which lost 6 bases and 2 bases, there was a span of 17 bases. CDR1 and CDR2 from the germline V gene are LNHDA and SQIVND (reference sequence). The CDR3 has 15 residues. DNA of the CDR3: TGTGCCAGTAGCCTAGGGATAAACCCTACCTACGAGCAGTACTTC. Translated, it gives CASSLGINPTYEQYF. Complete variable domain (other parts from reference TRBV19 and TRBJ2-7): DGGITQSPKYLFRKEGQNVTLSCEQNLNHDAMYWYRQDPGQGLRLIYYSQIVNDFQKGDIAEGYSVSREKKESFPLTVTSAQKNPTAFYLCASSLGINPTYEQYFGPGTRLTVT.

The CDR3 region is CASSQESTGPYNEQFF. CDR3 DNA sequence: TGTGCCAGCAGCCAAGAGTCTACCGGTCCCTACAATGAGCAGTTCTTC. The J gene is TRBJ2-1, the V gene TRBV4-2, with D unresolved. Germline values: CDR1 LGHNA, CDR2 YNFKEQ. The CDR3 runs 16 residues. V dropped 0 bases and J dropped 2 bases, with 11 bases sitting between them.

The chain combines TRBV19 with TRBJ2-1, with D perhaps matching TRBD2 (5 bases). V was pared by 4 bases and J by 5 bases, with 15 bases between. The CDR3 totals 15 residues. Germline CDR1 LNHDA, CDR2 SQIVND (reference sequence). CDR3 coding DNA: TGTGCCAGTAGTACAACGGACGGGAACGACAATGAGCAGTTCTTC. Residues: CASSTTDGNDNEQFF.

The chain links TRBV28 to TRBJ2-7; 8 nucleotides line up with TRBD1. The CDR3 covers 14 residues. J gave up 4 bases and V 2 bases, and 4 bases lay outside the gene matches. The germline V gene encodes CDR1 MDHEN and CDR2 SYDVKM. In DNA form, the CDR3 reads TGTGCCAGCAGTTTAGTCAGGGGGCAGTACGAGCAGTACTTC. The encoded protein is CASSLVRGQYEQYF.

The V call is TRBV19, the J call TRBJ2-5; D is uncertain. The germline V gene has CDR1 LNHDA and CDR2 SQIVND (reference sequence). The CDR3 runs to 15 residues. V lost 4 bases, J lost 2 bases, and 14 bases lay in between. The CDR3 loop is CASSTQTAAQETQYF. CDR3 DNA: TGTGCCAGTAGTACTCAGACGGCCGCTCAAGAGACCCAGTACTTC.

The chain recombines TRBV19 with TRBJ1-1, with D perhaps matching TRBD1 (5 bases). Germline V gene sequence: CDR1 LNHDA, CDR2 SQIVND (reference sequence). V was pared by 4 bases and J by 1 base, with 13 bases between. CDR3 size: 15 residues. DNA for the CDR3: TGTGCCAGTAGTACGGGGCTTCGCGGGAACACTGAAGCTTTCTTT. This encodes CASSTGLRGNTEAFF.

The V gene is TRBV6-1, the J gene TRBJ2-2, with 9 bases matching TRBD1. Germline assignment: CDR1 MNHNS and CDR2 SASEGT. This CDR3 comprises 16 residues. Trimming cost V 3 bases and J 2 bases; bases outside gene matches: 4. The CDR3 nucleotides are TGTGCCAGCAGTGACATGGGACAGGGCAACACCGGGGAGCTGTTTTTT. Translating it yields CASSDMGQGNTGELFF.

The chain couples TRBV10-3 to TRBJ1-1; tentatively, D is TRBD1 (5 bases). Germline-derived CDR1 and CDR2 are ENHRY and SYGVKD. This CDR3 is built from 14 residues. V lost 6 bases and J 4 bases, leaving 15 bases between the germline ends. In DNA form, the CDR3 reads TGTGCCATCAGATCGCCGTTTCAGGGCACTGAAGCTTTCTTT. Translation: CAIRSPFQGTEAFF.

The chain recombines TRBV2 with TRBJ2-6; the D is unclear. V dropped 2 bases and J dropped 2 bases, with 7 bases sitting between them. CDR1 is SNHLY and CDR2 is FYNNEI in the germline V gene. The CDR3 runs 15 residues. For the CDR3, the DNA is TGTGCCAGCAGTGAATTAGGGACTGGGGCCAACGTCCTGACTTTC. This sequence encodes CASSELGTGANVLTF.

The rearrangement links TRBV6-1 to TRBJ1-3; D is ambiguous. V lost 5 bases and J 1 base, leaving 3 bases between the germline ends. Germline-derived CDR1 and CDR2 are MNHNS and SASEGT. The CDR3 covers 12 residues. The chain's CDR3 is CASSRSGNTIYF. In DNA form, the CDR3 reads TGTGCCAGCAGTAGGTCTGGAAACACCATATATTTT.

The genes are TRBV11-2 and TRBJ2-3, with TRBD2 as a possible D gene (6 bases). This CDR3 has 16 residues. V was pared by 5 bases and J by 2 bases, with 17 bases between. Germline assignment: CDR1 SGHAT and CDR2 FQNNGV. In DNA, the CDR3 is TGTGCCAGCAGCCAAGAGCAGGGAGGCGTCACAGATACGCAGTATTTT. Translated: CASSQEQGGVTDTQYF.

This clone was counted a single time. The V and J genes are TRBV28 and TRBJ1-2, with D hard to call. CDR3 length: 14 amino acids. Germline V gene sequence: CDR1 MDHEN, CDR2 SYDVKM. Trimming stripped 3 bases from V and 5 bases from J, with 13 bases between. The CDR3 loop is CASSLRLGVYGYTF. The CDR3 DNA follows: TGTGCCAGCAGTTTGAGATTAGGAGTGTATGGCTACACCTTC.

This clone was seen a single time. Here the CDR3 DNA reads TGTGCCAGCAGTTACTACACAACAGCTTTCTTT. Translated: CASSYYTTAFF. V and J are TRBV6-6 and TRBJ1-1; D gene unclear. Germline loops: CDR1 MNHNY, CDR2 SVGAGI (reference sequence). The CDR3 contains 11 residues. V lost 1 base, J lost 10 bases, and 7 bases lay in between.

The V call is TRBV28, the J call TRBJ2-3; no firm D call. The ends were cut back, 1 base at V and 1 base at J, with 6 bases in the middle. Germline V gene sequence: CDR1 MDHEN, CDR2 SYDVKM. This CDR3 spans 14 amino acids. The chain's CDR3 is CASSLFPRTDTQYF. The CDR3 coding sequence is TGTGCCAGCAGTTTATTCCCCCGCACAGATACGCAGTATTTT. The whole variable domain, filled in from reference TRBV28 and TRBJ2-3, reads DVKVTQSSRYLVKRTGEKVFLECVQDMDHENMFWYRQDPGLGLRLIYFSYDVKMKEKGDIPEGYSVSREKKERFSLILESASTNQTSMYLCASSLFPRTDTQYFGPGTRLTVL.

The V call is TRBV28, the J call TRBJ2-1; D remains ambiguous. In germline, CDR1 is MDHEN, CDR2 SYDVKM. CDR3 length equals 12 residues. V was shortened by 7 bases and J by 6 bases, with 10 bases between the two germline ends. The CDR3 coding sequence is TGTGCCAGCACTACAAGCTCCAATGAGCAGTTCTTC. It translates to CASTTSSNEQFF.

This chain joins TRBV14 and TRBJ2-1; D not certain. Germline CDR1 is SGHDN and CDR2 is FVKESK. The length of the CDR3 is 14 residues. Between the trimmed V and J ends, which lost 1 base and 7 bases, there was a span of 11 bases. The CDR3 coding sequence is TGTGCCAGCAGCCAAGCGAACAGTCATAATGAGCAGTTCTTC. Its protein product is CASSQANSHNEQFF.

The chain employs TRBV4-2 and TRBJ1-4, with D unclear. Germline CDR1 LGHNA, CDR2 YNFKEQ. The V end lost 0 bases, the J end lost 8 bases, and 10 bases lay between the germline ends. The CDR3 covers 14 residues. The CDR3 spells CASSQERKKEKLFF. CDR3 coding DNA: TGTGCCAGCAGCCAAGAGAGGAAGAAGGAAAAACTGTTTTTT.

Worth noting for this clone: The junction departs from the called germline gene at one end, perhaps through a read error. The chain uses TRBV7-7 and TRBJ2-1; 10 bases match TRBD2. Per the germline V gene, CDR1 is SSHAT and CDR2 is FNYEAQ (reference sequence). This CDR3 has 15 residues. The CDR3 bases are TGTGCTAGCAGTCCAGGACTAGCGGTATACAATGAGCAGTTCTTC. Its protein product is CASSPGLAVYNEQFF.